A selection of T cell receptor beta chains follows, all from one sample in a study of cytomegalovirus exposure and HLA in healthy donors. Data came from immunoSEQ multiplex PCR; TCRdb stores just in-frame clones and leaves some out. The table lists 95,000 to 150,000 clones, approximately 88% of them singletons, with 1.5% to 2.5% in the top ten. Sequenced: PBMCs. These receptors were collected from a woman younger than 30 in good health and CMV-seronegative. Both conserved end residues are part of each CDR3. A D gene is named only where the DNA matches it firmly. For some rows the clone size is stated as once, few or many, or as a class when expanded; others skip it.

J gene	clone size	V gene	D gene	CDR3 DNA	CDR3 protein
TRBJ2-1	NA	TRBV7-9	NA	TGTGCCAGCAGCGATCGGGGGAGTGAGCAGTTCTTC	CASSDRGSEQFF
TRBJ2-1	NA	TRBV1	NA	TGCACCAGCAGCCAACGGACTAGCGTCTATGAGCAGTTCTTC	CTSSQRTSVYEQFF
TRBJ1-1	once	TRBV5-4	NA	TGTGCCAGCAGCTCTCTTGCCCTTGGGGGGGAAGCTTTCTTT	CASSSLALGGEAFF
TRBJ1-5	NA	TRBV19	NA	TGTGCCAGTAGTATTCCATGGGCAGGAAGGAATCAGCCCCAGCATTTT	CASSIPWAGRNQPQHF
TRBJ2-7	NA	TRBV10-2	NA	TGCGCCAGCAATCGAGGCGTTACCTCCTACGAGCAGTACTTC	CASNRGVTSYEQYF
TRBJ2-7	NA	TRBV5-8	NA	TGTGCCAGCAGCTTGGTGGGACTGGTTTCCTACGAGCAGTACTTC	CASSLVGLVSYEQYF
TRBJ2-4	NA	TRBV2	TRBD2	TGTGCCAGCAGCGCTAGCGGGAGTGCTGCGGCCAAAAACATTCAGTACTTC	CASSASGSAAAKNIQYF
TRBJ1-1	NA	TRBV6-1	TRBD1	TGTGCCAGCAGTGAGAGTCTTTGGACAGGGGGCCCAGCTTTCTTT	CASSESLWTGGPAFF
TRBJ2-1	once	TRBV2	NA	TGTGCCGTCGGTGGTCCCCTCTACAATGAGCAGTTCTTC	CAVGGPLYNEQFF
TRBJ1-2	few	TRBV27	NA	TGTGCCAGCAGCTGGACAGCCACTAACTATGGCTACACCTTC	CASSWTATNYGYTF
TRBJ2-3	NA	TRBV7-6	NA	TGTGCCAGCAGCTTAGCTTTCTTGGGCGGGTTGGGCGGTACGCAGTATTTT	CASSLAFLGGLGGTQYF
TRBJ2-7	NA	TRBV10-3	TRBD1	TGTGCCATCAGTGAGCAAGGGACAGGGACCTACGAGCAGTACTTC	CAISEQGTGTYEQYF
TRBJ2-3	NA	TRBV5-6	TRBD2	TGTGCCAGCAGCGGGAGTAACGGGAGGGCAGATACGCAGTATTTT	CASSGSNGRADTQYF
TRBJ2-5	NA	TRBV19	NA	TGTGCCAGTAGTGACGTTCTTGCGAGGGTCCAAGAGACCCAGTACTTC	CASSDVLARVQETQYF
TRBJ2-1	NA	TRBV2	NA	TGTGCCAGCAGACCCAGGCCAGGGAGGAATGAGCAGTTCTTC	CASRPRPGRNEQFF
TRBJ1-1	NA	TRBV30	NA	TGTGCCTGGAGTGGAGTGATGAACACTGAAGCTTTCTTT	CAWSGVMNTEAFF
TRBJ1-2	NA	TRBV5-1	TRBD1	TGCGCCAGCAGCTTTCCGACAGGGGGCCATGGCTACACCTTC	CASSFPTGGHGYTF
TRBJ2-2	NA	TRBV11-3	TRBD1	TGTGCCAGCAGCCCGGACAGGGGTACTACCGGGGAGCTGTTTTTT	CASSPDRGTTGELFF
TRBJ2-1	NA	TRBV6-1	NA	TGTGCCAGCATTGAACCGGATGAGCAGTTCTTC	CASIEPDEQFF
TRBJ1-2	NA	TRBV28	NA	TGTGCCAGCAGTTTAAACGGAGGGAATCAGTACTATGGCTACACCTTC	CASSLNGGNQYYGYTF
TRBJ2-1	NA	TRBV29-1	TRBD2	TGCAGCGTTGGAGCTAGCGGAACTTACAATGAGCAGTTCTTC	CSVGASGTYNEQFF
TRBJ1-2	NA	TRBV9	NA	TGTGCCAGCAGCGCCCTTCGGAGAGGGATTTATGGCTACACCTTC	CASSALRRGIYGYTF
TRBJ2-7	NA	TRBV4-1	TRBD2	TGCGCCAGCAGCCAACCGACTAGCGGGAGGGCTAGGTACGAGCAGTACTTC	CASSQPTSGRARYEQYF
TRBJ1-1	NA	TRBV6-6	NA	TGTGCCAGCAGTTCCGGTTGGAACACTGAAGCTTTCTTT	CASSSGWNTEAFF
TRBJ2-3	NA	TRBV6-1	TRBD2	TGTGCCAGCAGTCCGACTAGCAGCACAGATACGCAGTATTTT	CASSPTSSTDTQYF
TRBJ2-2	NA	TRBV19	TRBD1	TGTGCCAGTAGAACAGGGGGCCCGAACACCGGGGAGCTGTTTTTT	CASRTGGPNTGELFF
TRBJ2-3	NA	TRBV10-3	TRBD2	TGTGCCATCGGGGGCAGCGGGAGGAGGAGCACAGATACGCAGTATTTT	CAIGGSGRRSTDTQYF
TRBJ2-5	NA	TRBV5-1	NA	TGCGCCAGCAGCTTGCTGGTCGGAGCGGAGGAGACCCAGTACTTC	CASSLLVGAEETQYF
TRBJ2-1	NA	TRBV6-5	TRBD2	TGTGCCAGCAGTTACGATGGGGGAGGGTGGTCTGAGCAGTTCTTC	CASSYDGGGWSEQFF
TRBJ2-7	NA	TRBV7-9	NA	TGTGCCAGCAGCTTAGTGGGAGGTCGTTCGGACGAGCAGTACTTC	CASSLVGGRSDEQYF
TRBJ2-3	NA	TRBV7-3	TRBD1	TGTGCCAGCAGCTTAAGTTTCGGGACAGACACAGATACGCAGTATTTT	CASSLSFGTDTDTQYF
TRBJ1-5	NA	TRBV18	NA	TGTGCCAGCTCACCATCTTCAGTGAGCAATCAGCCCCAGCATTTT	CASSPSSVSNQPQHF
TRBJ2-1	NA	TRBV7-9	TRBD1	TGTGCCAGCAGCGAGGGACAGGGGGCGAAAAGTAATGAGCAGTTCTTC	CASSEGQGAKSNEQFF
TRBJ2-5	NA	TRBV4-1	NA	TGCGCCAGCAGCCGGGGGCGTATACAAGAGACCCAGTACTTC	CASSRGRIQETQYF
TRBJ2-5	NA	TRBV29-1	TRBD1	TGCAGCGTTCCCCGGACAGGGGGGGAGACCCAGTACTTC	CSVPRTGGETQYF
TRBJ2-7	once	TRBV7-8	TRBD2	TGTGCCAGCAGCTTAGAGGCTAGCGGGGGCTACGAGCAGTACTTC	CASSLEASGGYEQYF
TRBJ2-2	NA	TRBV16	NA	TGTGCCAGCAGCCTGACAGTCACCGGGGAGCTGTTTTTT	CASSLTVTGELFF
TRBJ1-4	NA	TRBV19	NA	TGTGCCAGTAGTACAAGGACCGGGGGGGGTGAAAAACTGTTTTTT	CASSTRTGGGEKLFF
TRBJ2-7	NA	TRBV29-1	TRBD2	TGCAGCGTTGAGGTAGCGGGTGACTACGAGCAGTACTTC	CSVEVAGDYEQYF
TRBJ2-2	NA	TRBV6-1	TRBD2	TGTGCCAGCAGTGAGTTAGCGGGAGGGCCAGGTATCGGGGAGCTGTTTTTT	CASSELAGGPGIGELFF
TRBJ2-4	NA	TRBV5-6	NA	TGTGCCAGCAGCCTTTCCGGGACACTAAACATTCAGTACTTC	CASSLSGTLNIQYF
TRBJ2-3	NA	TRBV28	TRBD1	TGTGCCAGCAGCGGACAGGGGGCGGGAGATACGCAGTATTTT	CASSGQGAGDTQYF
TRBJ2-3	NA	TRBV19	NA	TGTGCCAGTAGTCCTCGACAGCTATCTACGCAGTATTTT	CASSPRQLSTQYF
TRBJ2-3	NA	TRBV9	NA	TGTGCCAGCAGCGCCTACTACACAGATACGCAGTATTTT	CASSAYYTDTQYF
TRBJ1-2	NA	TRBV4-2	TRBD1	TGTGCCAGCAGCCCTTCGACAGGGGTCGGTGGCTACACCTTC	CASSPSTGVGGYTF
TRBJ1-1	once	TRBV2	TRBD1	TGTGCCTTTGACAGACAGGGACGGGGTGAAGCTTTCTTT	CAFDRQGRGEAFF
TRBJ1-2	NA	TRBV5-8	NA	TGTGCCAGCAGCTTGGCCTCCCGTCCGGGAGGCTACACCTTC	CASSLASRPGGYTF
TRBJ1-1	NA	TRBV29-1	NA	TGCAGCGTTGGACAGGCGGTTGAAAACACTGAAGCTTTCTTT	CSVGQAVENTEAFF
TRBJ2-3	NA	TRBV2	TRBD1	TGTGCCAGCAGTTTTGGACAGGGAGCAGATACGCAGTATTTT	CASSFGQGADTQYF
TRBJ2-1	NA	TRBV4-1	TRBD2	TGCGCCAGCAGCCCCGGACTAGCTAAATCCTCGAACAATGAGCAGTTCTTC	CASSPGLAKSSNNEQFF
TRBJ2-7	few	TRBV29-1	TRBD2	TGCAGCGTTGTGAGGGTGGGGAGGGGCAACTACGAGCAGTACTTC	CSVVRVGRGNYEQYF
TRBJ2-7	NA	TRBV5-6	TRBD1	TGTGCCAGCAGCTTCGGGACAGGGGTCCACGAGCAGTACTTC	CASSFGTGVHEQYF
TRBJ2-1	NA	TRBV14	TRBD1	TGTGCCAGCAGCCAAGTTTACCTCCGGGACAGGGCCAATGAGCAGTTCTTC	CASSQVYLRDRANEQFF